A selection of T cell receptor beta chains follows, all from one sample in a study of shared clonotypes between healthy human individuals. Sequencing was performed with immunoSEQ multiplex PCR; in TCRdb, only in-frame clones are kept and a portion is missing. Of 75,000 to 100,000 clones in the sample, about half were seen once. Material: PBMCs. These receptors came from a woman in her forties in good health. Some clones in this sample may be carry-over from other donors' samples. CDR3s include the opening cysteine and the closing phenylalanine or tryptophan. Each record gives: J gene, V gene, clone size, CDR3 protein. Clone size is not always given. Where it is, it says once, few, many or a class for expanded clones.

TRBJ2-3	TRBV7-3	many	CASSHPNEDTQYF
TRBJ2-7	TRBV11-2	.	CASSYNEQYF
TRBJ2-3	TRBV4-2	.	CASSQIGSGDTDTQYF
TRBJ2-1	TRBV30	.	CAWKRAGGPSEQFF
TRBJ2-7	TRBV7-2	few	CASSLKTGAYEQYF
TRBJ2-4	TRBV25-1	.	CASSELSDREKNIQYF
TRBJ1-5	TRBV19	.	CASSPGQFLSQHF
TRBJ2-2	TRBV27	.	CASRSTGELFF
TRBJ1-1	TRBV4-3	.	CASSQDPGQYTEAFF
TRBJ2-7	TRBV15	many	CATSSGTGTYEQYF
TRBJ1-1	TRBV30	.	CAWTSLDWNTEAFF
TRBJ2-5	TRBV11-3	.	CASSLGSLAGVETQYF
TRBJ1-3	TRBV27	.	CASSLMGPNVKGNRNTIYF
TRBJ2-3	TRBV2	.	CASSGGIDTQYF
TRBJ2-5	TRBV7-2	many	CASSWGPQETQYF
TRBJ2-7	TRBV5-4	.	CASSLGQHYEQYF
TRBJ2-1	TRBV25-1	.	CASSEPLRGSTSYNEQFF
TRBJ2-3	TRBV29-1	.	CSVLGLAGEPDTRYF
TRBJ1-1	TRBV7-2	many	CASSLTGADTEAFF
TRBJ1-2	TRBV4-2	.	CASSPGVYGQGYGYTF
TRBJ1-1	TRBV29-1	few	CSVESQGVNTEAFF
TRBJ1-2	TRBV6-6	.	CASSSQFYGYTF
TRBJ2-5	TRBV7-9	few	CASSATGTVETQYF
TRBJ2-7	TRBV28	many	CASTQLAGVYEQYF
TRBJ2-7	TRBV28	.	CASRVTTSGSEQYF
TRBJ2-6	TRBV2	.	CASLFFSGANVLTF
TRBJ2-5	TRBV18	.	CASSPEQGGETQYF